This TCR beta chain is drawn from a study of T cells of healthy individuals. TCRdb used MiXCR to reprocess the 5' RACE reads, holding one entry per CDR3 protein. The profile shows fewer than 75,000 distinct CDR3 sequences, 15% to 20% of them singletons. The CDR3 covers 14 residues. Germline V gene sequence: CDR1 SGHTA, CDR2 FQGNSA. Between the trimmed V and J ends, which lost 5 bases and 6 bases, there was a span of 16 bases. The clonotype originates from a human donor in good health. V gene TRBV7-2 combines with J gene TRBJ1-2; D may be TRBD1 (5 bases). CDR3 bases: TGTGCCAGCAGCATCGGGACTGAAACTAATGGCTACACCTTC. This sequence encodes CASSIGTETNGYTF.